This entry lists 2 T cell receptor beta chains sequenced from one sample in a study of blood T cell repertoires in COVID-19. The protocol was immunoSEQ multiplex PCR, while the TCRdb copy is restricted to in-frame clones and leaves out a portion. The data show under 200,000 clones, roughly nine tenths seen once. The specimen was peripheral blood. Receptor source: an elderly woman in a cohort sampled during active or convalescent COVID-19.

V and J are TRBV19 and TRBJ1-6; a possible D gene is TRBD1 (6 bases). The CDR3 consists of 15 residues. V lost 4 bases to trimming and J lost 6 bases, with 13 bases between them. CDR1 and CDR2 from the germline V gene are LNHDA and SQIVND (reference sequence). The CDR3 sequence: CASSNQGLINSPLHF. The CDR3 DNA follows: TGTGCCAGTAGTAACCAGGGGTTAATTAATTCACCCCTCCACTTT.

The V gene is TRBV30, the J gene TRBJ1-6; 7 bases agree with TRBD1. CDR1 and CDR2 (germline): GTSNPN, SVGIG (reference sequence). The CDR3 covers 13 residues. The V segment lost 4 bases and the J segment 4 bases; nucleotides outside the gene matches: 1. The CDR3 region is CAWTGQYNSPLHF. In DNA form, the CDR3 reads TGTGCCTGGACGGGACAGTATAATTCACCCCTCCACTTT.